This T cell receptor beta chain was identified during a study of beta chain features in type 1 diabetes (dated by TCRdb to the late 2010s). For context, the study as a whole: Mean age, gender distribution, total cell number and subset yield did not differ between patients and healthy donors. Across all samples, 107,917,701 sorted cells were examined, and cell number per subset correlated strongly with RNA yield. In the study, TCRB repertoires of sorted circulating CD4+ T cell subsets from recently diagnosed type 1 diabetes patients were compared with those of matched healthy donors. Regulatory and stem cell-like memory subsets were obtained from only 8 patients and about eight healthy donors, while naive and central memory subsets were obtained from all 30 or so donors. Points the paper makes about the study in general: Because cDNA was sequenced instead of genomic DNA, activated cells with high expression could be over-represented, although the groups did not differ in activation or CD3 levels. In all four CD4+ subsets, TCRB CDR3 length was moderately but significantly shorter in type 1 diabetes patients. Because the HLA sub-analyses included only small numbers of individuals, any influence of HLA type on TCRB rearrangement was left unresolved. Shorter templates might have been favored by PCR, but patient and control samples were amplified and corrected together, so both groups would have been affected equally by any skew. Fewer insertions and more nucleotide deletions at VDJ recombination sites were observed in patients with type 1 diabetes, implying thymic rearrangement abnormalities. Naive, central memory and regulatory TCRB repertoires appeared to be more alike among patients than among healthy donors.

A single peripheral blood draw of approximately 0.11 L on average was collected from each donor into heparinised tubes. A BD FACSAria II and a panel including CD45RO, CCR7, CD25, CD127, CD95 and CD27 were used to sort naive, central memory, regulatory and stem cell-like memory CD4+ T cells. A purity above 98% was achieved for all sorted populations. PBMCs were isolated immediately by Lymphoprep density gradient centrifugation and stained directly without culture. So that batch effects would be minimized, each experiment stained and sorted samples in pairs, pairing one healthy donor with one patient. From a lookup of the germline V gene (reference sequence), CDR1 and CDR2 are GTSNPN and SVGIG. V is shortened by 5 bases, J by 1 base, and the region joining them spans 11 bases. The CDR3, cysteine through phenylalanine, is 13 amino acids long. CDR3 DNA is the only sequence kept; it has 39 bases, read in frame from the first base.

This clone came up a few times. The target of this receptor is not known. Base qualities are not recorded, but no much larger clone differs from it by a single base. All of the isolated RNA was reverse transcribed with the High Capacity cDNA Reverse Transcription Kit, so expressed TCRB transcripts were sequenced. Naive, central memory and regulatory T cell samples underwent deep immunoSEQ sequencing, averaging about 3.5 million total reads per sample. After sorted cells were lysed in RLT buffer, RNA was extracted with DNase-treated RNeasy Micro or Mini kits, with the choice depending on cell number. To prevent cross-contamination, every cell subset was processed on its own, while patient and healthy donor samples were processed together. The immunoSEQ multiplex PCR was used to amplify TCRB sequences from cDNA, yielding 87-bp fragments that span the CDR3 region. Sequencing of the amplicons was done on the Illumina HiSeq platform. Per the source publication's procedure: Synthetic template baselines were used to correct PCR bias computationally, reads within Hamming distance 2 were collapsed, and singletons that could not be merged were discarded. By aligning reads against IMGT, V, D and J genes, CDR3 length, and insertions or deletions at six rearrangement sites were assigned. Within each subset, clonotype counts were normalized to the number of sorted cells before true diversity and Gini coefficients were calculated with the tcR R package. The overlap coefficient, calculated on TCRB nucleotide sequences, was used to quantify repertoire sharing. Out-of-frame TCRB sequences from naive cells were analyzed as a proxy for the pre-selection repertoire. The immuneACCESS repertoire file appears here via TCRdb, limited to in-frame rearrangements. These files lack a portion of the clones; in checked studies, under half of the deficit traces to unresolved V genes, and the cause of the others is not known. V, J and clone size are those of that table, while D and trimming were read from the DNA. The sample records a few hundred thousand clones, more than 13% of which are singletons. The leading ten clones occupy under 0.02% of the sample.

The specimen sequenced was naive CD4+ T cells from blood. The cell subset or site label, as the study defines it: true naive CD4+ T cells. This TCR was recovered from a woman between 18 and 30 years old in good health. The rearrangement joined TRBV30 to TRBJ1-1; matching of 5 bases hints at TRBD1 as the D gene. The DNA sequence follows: TGTGCCTGGTCGAGACAGCCGAACACTGAAGCTTTCTTT. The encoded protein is CAWSRQPNTEAFF.